This TCR beta chain came from a study of cytomegalovirus exposure and HLA in healthy donors. About the study: An earlier analysis identified more than 90 million unique TCR beta sequences in approximately 190 million T cells.

PCR was performed using 60 Vbeta and 13 Jbeta primers. Authors' methods: In a later analysis, the count reached some 73 million unique TCR beta chains, with approximately 11 million shared. Assay: immunoSEQ multiplex PCR; the TCRdb copy retains only in-frame clones and omits some. The DNA gave D and trimming, while V, J and clone size come from that table. The table counts tens of thousands of clones; approximately 4.2% lies in the top ten. Germline V gene sequence: CDR1 MNHEY, CDR2 SMNVEV (reference sequence). J lost 4 bases, V lost 3 bases, and 7 bases had no gene match. The CDR3 runs 15 residues. This chain links TRBV27 with TRBJ2-7, with 9 bases lining up with TRBD2. The sample comprised PBMCs. The sequence was obtained from a man aged 18 to 29 in good health and CMV-seropositive. As DNA, the CDR3 is TGTGCCAGCAGTTTTGACGCGGGAGGGCAGTACGAGCAGTACTTC. This translates into CASSFDAGGQYEQYF.